This TCR beta chain was recovered during a study of beta chain features in type 1 diabetes. Turning to the study itself: Healthy donors, compared against patients, showed similar age, gender and cell yields.

The study reverse transcribed the entire isolated RNA, so it sequenced expressed TCRB transcripts. TCRdb keeps only in-frame clones here, not all; method: immunoSEQ multiplex PCR. The table includes under 250,000 clones, about 26% detected once. Study-level findings and limits: Shorter TCRB CDR3s, moderately but significantly so, were found in Type 1 diabetes patients in all four CD4+ subsets.

This CDR3 spans 13 amino acids. Germline values: CDR1 SNHLY, CDR2 FYNNEI. Trimming shortened V by 4 bases and J by 16 bases, and 20 bases separated the two germline ends. This clone was counted only a few times. Its antigen is undetermined. CD45RO/CCR7/CD25/CD127/CD95/CD27 sorting isolated CD4+ naive, central memory, regulatory and stem cell-like memory cells. The rearrangement joins TRBV2 to TRBJ2-1, with D possibly called TRBD1 or TRBD2 (5 bases each). Material: central memory CD4+ T cells from blood. The receptor's source is a man aged 25 to 45 in good health. The CDR3: CASSGTQGFLTFF. The CDR3 DNA is TGTGCCAGCAGTGGGACTCAGGGTTTCCTAACATTCTTC. The whole variable domain, remainder taken from reference TRBV2 and TRBJ2-1, is EPEVTQTPSHQVTQMGQEVILRCVPISNHLYFYWYRQILGQKVEFLVSFYNNEISEKSEIFDDQFSVERPDGSNFTLKIRSTKLEDSAMYFCASSGTQGFLTFFGPGTRLTVL.